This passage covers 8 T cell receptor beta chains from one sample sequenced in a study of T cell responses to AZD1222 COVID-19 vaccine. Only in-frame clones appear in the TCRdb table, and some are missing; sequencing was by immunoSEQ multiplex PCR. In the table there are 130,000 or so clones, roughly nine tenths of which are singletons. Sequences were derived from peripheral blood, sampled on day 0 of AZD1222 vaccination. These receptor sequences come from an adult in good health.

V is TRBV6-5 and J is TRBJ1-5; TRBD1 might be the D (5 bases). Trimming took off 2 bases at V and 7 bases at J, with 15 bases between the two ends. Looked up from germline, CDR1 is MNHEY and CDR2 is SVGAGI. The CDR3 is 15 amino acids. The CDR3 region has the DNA TGTGCCAGCAGTTACGCGCCAGGGTCTGGGCAGCCCCAGCATTTT. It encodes CASSYAPGSGQPQHF.

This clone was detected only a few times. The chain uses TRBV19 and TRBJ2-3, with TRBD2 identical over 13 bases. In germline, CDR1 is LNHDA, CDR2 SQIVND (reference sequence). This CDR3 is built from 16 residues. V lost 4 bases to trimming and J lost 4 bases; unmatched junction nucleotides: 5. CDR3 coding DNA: TGTGCCAGTAGTACTCGACTAGCGGGAGGATCAGATACGCAGTATTTT. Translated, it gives CASSTRLAGGSDTQYF.

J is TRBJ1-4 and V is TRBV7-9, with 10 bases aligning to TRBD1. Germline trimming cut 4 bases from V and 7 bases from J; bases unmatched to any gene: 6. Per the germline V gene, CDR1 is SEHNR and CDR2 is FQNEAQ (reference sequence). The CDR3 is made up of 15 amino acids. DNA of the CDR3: TGTGCCAGCAGCTCCGACAGGGGGCTTGTTGAAAAACTGTTTTTT. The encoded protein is CASSSDRGLVEKLFF.

CDR3: CASSPDWSSGNTIYF. The CDR3 DNA follows: TGTGCCAGCAGCCCGGACTGGAGCTCTGGAAACACCATATATTTT. The rearrangement links TRBV16 to TRBJ1-3, with D uncertain. Trimming left V 4 bases short and J 0 bases short, with 10 bases between. This CDR3 is 15 amino acids long. Germline CDR1 and CDR2: KGHSY and FQNENV.

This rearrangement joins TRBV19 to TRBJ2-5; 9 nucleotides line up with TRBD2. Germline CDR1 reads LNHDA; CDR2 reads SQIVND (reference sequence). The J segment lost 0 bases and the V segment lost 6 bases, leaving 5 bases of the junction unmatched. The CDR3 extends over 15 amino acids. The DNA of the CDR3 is TGTGCCAGTAGCTCTAGCGGGACGTACCAAGAGACCCAGTACTTC. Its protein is CASSSSGTYQETQYF.

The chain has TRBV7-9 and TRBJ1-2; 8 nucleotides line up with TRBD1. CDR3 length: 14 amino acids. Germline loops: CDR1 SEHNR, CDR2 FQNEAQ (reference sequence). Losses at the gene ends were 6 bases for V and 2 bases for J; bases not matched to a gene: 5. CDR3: CASSRGQGNYGYTF. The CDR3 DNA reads TGTGCCAGCAGTCGCGGACAGGGAAACTATGGCTACACCTTC.

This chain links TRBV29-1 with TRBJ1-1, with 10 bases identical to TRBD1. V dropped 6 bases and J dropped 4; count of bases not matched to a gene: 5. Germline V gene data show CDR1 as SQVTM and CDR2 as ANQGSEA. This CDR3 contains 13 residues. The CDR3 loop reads CSVDRDRGTEAFF. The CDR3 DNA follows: TGCAGCGTAGACCGGGACAGGGGCACTGAAGCTTTCTTT.

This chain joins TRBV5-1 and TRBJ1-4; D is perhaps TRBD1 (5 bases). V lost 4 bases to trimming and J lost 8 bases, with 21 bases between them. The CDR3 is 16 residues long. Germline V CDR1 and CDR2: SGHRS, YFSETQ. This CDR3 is CASSPAGLGRDEKLFF. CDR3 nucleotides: TGCGCCAGCAGCCCCGCAGGTTTGGGACGGGACGAAAAACTGTTTTTT.